The rows below give T cell receptor beta chains drawn from one sample of a study of tumor and adjacent non-tumor tissue in lung cancer. TCRdb reprocessed the multiplex PCR reads via MiXCR and lists one record per CDR3 protein. Here the sample spans some 100,000 distinct CDR3 sequences, 55% to 65% being singletons. Sequenced input: distant non-tumor lung tissue. These receptor sequences come from a man aged 25-45 years with non-small cell lung cancer. The CDR3 runs from the conserved cysteine through the conserved F or W. The D gene is left open where the match is weak. Clone size is not always given. Where it is, it says once, few, many or a class for expanded clones.

D,length,V,J,size,DNA,CDR3
-,12,TRBV11-2,TRBJ2-1,-,TGTGCCATCGGATTTCGGCCGGACGAACAGTTCTTC,CAIGFRPDEQFF
-,14,TRBV20-1,TRBJ1-5,-,TGCAGTGTTAATGGAGGACATCTCAATCAGCCCCAACATTTT,CSVNGGHLNQPQHF
TRBD1,14,TRBV5-4,TRBJ2-2,-,TGTGCCAGCAGCTCACAGGGGGCACCCGGGGAGCTGTTTTTC,CASSSQGAPGELFF
TRBD2,16,TRBV5-6,TRBJ2-1,many,TGTGCCAGCAGCTTGTCGGGGCGGGGGGGGTCCGCTGAGCAGTTCTTC,CASSLSGRGGSAEQFF
-,15,TRBV5-1,TRBJ2-5,few,TGCGCCAGCAGCCTGGGTCTAGGGGCGGGAGAGACCCAGTACTTC,CASSLGLGAGETQYF
-,13,TRBV24-1,TRBJ2-1,few,TGTGCCACCAGTGAGCCCTTGAGCAATGAGCAGTTCTTC,CATSEPLSNEQFF
-,16,TRBV5-1,TRBJ1-4,few,TGCGCCAGCAGTTATGGGGGCGCAGCAACTAATGAAAAACTGTTTTTT,CASSYGGAATNEKLFF
-,15,TRBV6-6,TRBJ2-3,-,TGTGCCAGCAGTCCTCAGGCCGCGTTGCGGGATACGCAGTATTTT,CASSPQAALRDTQYF
-,14,TRBV11-2,TRBJ1-1,-,TGTGCCAGCAGCGGAGGAAGGGGGAACACTGAAGCTTTCTTT,CASSGGRGNTEAFF
TRBD1,15,TRBV6-5,TRBJ1-2,many,TGTGCCAGCAGCTCTGGACAGGGGCTAAACTATGGCTACACCTTC,CASSSGQGLNYGYTF